The next 9 T cell receptor beta chains were all read from a single sample in a study of blood T cell repertoires in COVID-19. Method: immunoSEQ multiplex PCR; TCRdb's copy keeps in-frame clones and lacks some. This sample has fewer than 200,000 clones, with 84% found just once. The sample was PBMCs or T cells enriched from blood (not recorded which). Source of these receptors: a man in his fifties or sixties who had recovered from COVID-19.

This clone was detected a few times. The CDR3 DNA follows: TGTGCCAGCAGCTTCGGGACAGGGCTATACTATGGCTACACCTTC. Protein product: CASSFGTGLYYGYTF. V is TRBV7-9 and J is TRBJ1-2, with 9 bases identical to TRBD1. This CDR3 region has 15 residues. The germline V gene has CDR1 SEHNR and CDR2 FQNEAQ (reference sequence). V was clipped by 3 bases and J by 3 bases; unmatched bases: 5.

In DNA, the CDR3 is TGTGCCAGCACCCCCCGGGGAGTCTCTGGAAACACCATATATTTT. Translated, it gives CASTPRGVSGNTIYF. V is TRBV6-6 and J is TRBJ1-3; no reliable D call. The CDR3 consists of 15 residues. The V end lost 7 bases, the J end lost 0 bases, and 13 bases lay between the germline ends. Germline V gene data show CDR1 as MNHNY and CDR2 as SVGAGI (reference sequence).

The V call is TRBV5-5, the J call TRBJ1-2; maybe TRBD1 (6 bases). CDR3 length: 15 amino acids. Germline CDR1 and CDR2: SGHKS and YYEKEE (reference sequence). Trimming took off 0 bases at V and 2 bases at J, with 11 bases between the two ends. This CDR3 is CASSLEGHKNYGYTF. The CDR3 DNA is TGTGCCAGCAGCTTGGAGGGACACAAAAACTATGGCTACACCTTC.

The chain employs TRBV7-6 and TRBJ1-4; D is undetermined. The V gene's germline CDR1 is SGHVS and CDR2 FNYEAQ. CDR3 length equals 15 residues. V was trimmed by 5 bases and J by 3 bases, leaving 13 bases between them. The CDR3 nucleotides read TGTGCCAGCAGCCAGAACTCTCGGGCTAATGAAAAACTGTTTTTT. Translating gives CASSQNSRANEKLFF. The entire variable domain, with the rest obtained from reference TRBV7-6 and TRBJ1-4, is as follows: GAGVSQSPRYKVTKRGQDVALRCDPISGHVSLYWYRQALGQGPEFLTYFNYEAQQDKSGLPNDRFSAERPEGSISTLTIQRTEQRDSAMYRCASSQNSRANEKLFFGSGTQLSVL.

The chain employs TRBV4-1 and TRBJ1-4; D remains ambiguous. This CDR3 has 15 amino acids. Germline lookup yields CDR1 MGHRA and CDR2 YSYEKL. V lost 2 bases to trimming and J lost 3 bases, with 10 bases between them. The CDR3, as DNA: TGCGCCAGCAGCCAAAAGCCAGGCCCTAATGAAAAACTGTTTTTT. Amino acids: CASSQKPGPNEKLFF.

This chain links TRBV5-1 with TRBJ1-6; tentatively, D is TRBD1 (6 bases). Per germline, CDR1 SGHRS and CDR2 YFSETQ. There are 16 residues in the CDR3. V was clipped by 0 bases and J by 7 bases, with 14 bases between them. CDR3 nucleotide sequence: TGCGCCAGCAGCTTGGCGGGAGGGGGGCTGAATTCACCCCTCCACTTT. Translation gives CASSLAGGGLNSPLHF.

The chain is built from TRBV5-4 and TRBJ2-3; a possible D gene is TRBD2 (6 bases). CDR3 length: 16 amino acids. In germline, CDR1 is SGHNT, CDR2 YYREEE (reference sequence). Trimming pared 0 bases from V and 0 bases from J, leaving 11 bases between. CDR3 in DNA: TGTGCCAGCAGCTTGGCCGGGACTCTTAGCACAGATACGCAGTATTTT. Protein sequence: CASSLAGTLSTDTQYF.

This clone was seen ten or more times. The chain joins TRBV5-1 to TRBJ2-3; 9 nucleotides match TRBD2. The CDR3 runs to 17 residues. CDR1 and CDR2 from the germline V gene are SGHRS and YFSETQ. With 0 bases clipped from V and 6 bases from J, the junction kept 11 bases outside the gene matches. CDR3 nucleotide sequence: TGCGCCAGCAGCTTGGCTTATGTAGGCGGGGGGGAGGATACGCAGTATTTT. Translated, it gives CASSLAYVGGGEDTQYF.

V and J are TRBV15 and TRBJ1-3, with D maybe TRBD1 (6 bases). This CDR3 contains 16 residues. Germline CDR1 reads LNHNV; CDR2 reads YYDKDF (reference sequence). V gave up 2 bases and J gave up 2 bases, with 13 bases separating them. The CDR3 loop reads CATSRPQAGAGNTIYF. The CDR3 bases are TGTGCCACCAGCAGACCCCAGGCAGGGGCTGGAAACACCATATATTTT. Complete variable domain (other parts from reference TRBV15 and TRBJ1-3): DAMVIQNPRYQVTQFGKPVTLSCSQTLNHNVMYWYQQKSSQAPKLLFHYYDKDFNNEADTPDNFQSRRPNTSFCFLDIRSPGLGDTAMYLCATSRPQAGAGNTIYFGEGSWLTVV.